This TCR beta chain was identified in a study of response to subunit inactivated influenza vaccine. Study observations and caveats: The authors suggested that few new T cells are recruited per seasonal influenza vaccination.

Looked up from germline, CDR1 is SGHTA and CDR2 is FQGNSA. Trimming cost V 8 bases and J 4 bases, with 20 bases left between them. The CDR3 runs to 15 residues. This clonotype was counted ten times or more. Its cognate antigen is unknown. In TCRdb, the RT-PCR reads were re-called with MiXCR into one record per CDR3 protein. The sample lists under 550,000 distinct CDR3 sequences; 7.2% were seen once. The TCR originated in a man aged 50 to 69 who received an inactivated influenza vaccine. The J gene is TRBJ1-2, the V gene TRBV7-2, with D perhaps matching TRBD1 (6 bases). The starting material was PBMCs from blood, obtained around 2 years after vaccination. Here the CDR3 DNA reads TGTGCCAGCTCACCTCGGATACAGGGCTCCTATGGCTACACCTTC. Translating gives CASSPRIQGSYGYTF.